The T cell receptor (beta chain) under discussion was sequenced for a study of T-cell reconstitution after alpha-beta-depleted transplantation in children. Study-wide results and limits: Surviving recipient T cells and thymic progenitors produced the high day-60 TCRbeta diversity seen in some patients. After transplant, at about two months, alpha-beta T cells were reportedly derived from several hundred expanded graft clones. Once a year had passed after transplant, T-cell counts and diversity came mostly from newly produced T cells.

Trimming removed 3 bases from V and 10 bases from J, with 15 bases in between. From germline, CDR1 is KGHSH and CDR2 LQKENI. The CDR3 runs to 13 residues. For TCRbeta, the library was prepared with unique molecular identifiers. MiXCR, run by TCRdb on the PCR reads, gives a single entry per CDR3 protein. The table has more than 500,000 distinct CDR3 sequences, approximately 10% seen once. Turning to this clonotype: The antigen remains undetermined.

V usage is TRBV18 and J usage is TRBJ1-2; tentative D call: TRBD1 (5 bases). The source was PBMCs, mostly from graft donor cells, collected 180 days after TCRalphabeta/CD19-depleted stem cell transplant. The receptor was isolated from a female patient aged 2-10 years who had a stem cell transplant for aplastic anemia, so the T cells may come from the graft donor. CDR3 bases: TGTGCCAGCTCACCCTGGGGGGTTCGGGACTACACCTTC. The encoded protein is CASSPWGVRDYTF.